This TCR beta chain is drawn from a study of T-cell reconstitution after alpha-beta-depleted transplantation in children. This clonotype came up a few times. Unique molecular identifiers were built into the TCRbeta library. TCRdb re-called the PCR reads with MiXCR, one entry per CDR3 protein. The sample holds 700,000 or so distinct CDR3 sequences, 10% to 15% seen once. Trimming cost V 2 bases and J 6 bases, with 17 bases left between them. The CDR3 totals 15 residues. Germline values: CDR1 MDHEN, CDR2 SYDVKM. The genes are TRBV28 and TRBJ2-7; D is perhaps TRBD2 (6 bases). The material was PBMCs, obtained before TCRalphabeta/CD19-depleted stem cell transplant. The TCR sequence derives from a girl aged 2-10 years with congenital amegakaryocytic thrombocytopenia, due to receive a stem cell transplant. This CDR3 reads CASSLIRHSGGEQYF. The CDR3, as DNA: TGTGCCAGCAGTTTAATCCGGCACTCCGGGGGCGAGCAGTACTTC.